What follows is one T cell receptor (beta chain) and its context. The antigen is unknown. This entry is derived from a study of T cell responses to AZD1222 COVID-19 vaccine. Germline CDR1 and CDR2: SGHTA and FQGNSA. V gave up 8 bases and J gave up 2 bases; unmatched junction bases: 11. The CDR3 has 15 amino acids. TCRdb keeps only in-frame clones here, not all; method: immunoSEQ multiplex PCR. This sample has around 74,000 clones; about 92% occur once, and the top ten carry about 7.1%. Study-level findings and limits: Clonal diversity may have been underestimated in mostly white British donors.

This receptor was obtained from an adult in good health. This sample comprised peripheral blood, obtained on day 0 of MenACWY control vaccination. V usage is TRBV7-2 and J usage is TRBJ1-1, with 7 nucleotides matching TRBD1. CDR3 in DNA: TGTGCCAGCTCCCCGCCAGGGGGTGTTAACACTGAAGCTTTCTTT. Translation: CASSPPGGVNTEAFF.